Following are 18 T cell receptor beta chains from one sample sequenced in a study of OX40 agonist ivuxolimab in advanced cancers. Sequencing was performed with immunoSEQ multiplex PCR; in TCRdb, only in-frame clones are kept and a portion is missing. The sample lists 28,000 or so clones; just under 80% were seen once. The source material was CD4+ or CD8+ T cells sorted from blood, sampled in a trial of the OX40 agonist ivuxolimab. These TCRs come from an adult with an advanced solid tumor such as melanoma, head and neck, liver or kidney cancer.

V gene TRBV4-2 combines with J gene TRBJ2-7; D remains ambiguous. Germline assignment: CDR1 LGHNA and CDR2 YNFKEQ. The CDR3 totals 17 residues. With 4 bases removed from V and 0 bases from J, the gap between germline ends came to 19 bases. CDR3 in amino acids: CASSRDHTNGISYEQYF. Written as DNA, the CDR3 is TGTGCCAGCAGCCGAGATCATACGAATGGGATCTCCTACGAGCAGTACTTC.

The rearrangement joins TRBV30 to TRBJ2-5, with D unclear. The CDR3 totals 13 residues. From germline, CDR1 is GTSNPN and CDR2 SVGIG (reference sequence). V dropped 0 bases and J dropped 0 bases, with 5 bases sitting between them. The CDR3 sequence: CAWSVHDQETQYF. CDR3 DNA: TGTGCCTGGAGTGTACACGACCAAGAGACCCAGTACTTC.

The chain carries TRBV2 and TRBJ2-1, with a tentative D call TRBD1 (8 bases). The CDR3 contains 14 residues. Per the germline V gene, CDR1 is SNHLY and CDR2 is FYNNEI. With 4 bases removed from V and 10 bases from J, the gap between germline ends came to 17 bases. DNA for the CDR3: TGTGCCAGCAGTGTGGGGGGGACAGGCTGGGAGCAGTTCTTC. Amino acid sequence: CASSVGGTGWEQFF.

The DNA for the CDR3 is TGTGCCAGCTCGGAGGGAAGTTCGGGGGCCAACGTCCTGACTTTC. It codes for CASSEGSSGANVLTF. The rearrangement links TRBV9 to TRBJ2-6, with D possibly being TRBD2 (6 bases). The CDR3 is 15 residues long. Germline V gives CDR1 SGDLS, CDR2 YYNGEE. Between the trimmed V and J ends, which lost 7 bases and 4 bases, there was a span of 15 bases.

The CDR3 coding sequence is TGTGCCAGCAGCCGACAGGACCAGCCCCAGCATTTT. Translated: CASSRQDQPQHF. V and J are TRBV7-9 and TRBJ1-5; a possible D gene is TRBD1 (6 bases). Deletions cut 5 bases from V and 7 bases from J, with 9 bases between. The CDR3 has 12 residues. CDR1 and CDR2 from the germline V gene are SEHNR and FQNEAQ (reference sequence).

This chain uses TRBV2 with TRBJ1-1, with unresolved D. CDR3 length: 10 amino acids. Germline assignment: CDR1 SNHLY and CDR2 FYNNEI. Trimming left V 3 bases short and J 7 bases short, with 3 bases between. Written as DNA, the CDR3 is TGTGCCAGCAGTGACCTTGAAGCTTTCTTT. This encodes CASSDLEAFF. Full variable domain (rest looked up from reference TRBV2 and TRBJ1-1): EPEVTQTPSHQVTQMGQEVILRCVPISNHLYFYWYRQILGQKVEFLVSFYNNEISEKSEIFDDQFSVERPDGSNFTLKIRSTKLEDSAMYFCASSDLEAFFGQGTRLTVV.

The J gene is TRBJ2-7, the V gene TRBV23-1, with TRBD1 matching 8 bases. TRBV23-1 is an ORF, and what it does is uncertain. The ends lost 7 bases at V and 2 bases at J; junction bases unmatched: 10. The CDR3 is made up of 15 amino acids. The CDR3 DNA reads as TGCGCCAGCACCCGTGGACAGGGTGGGACCTACGAGCAGTACTTC. Amino acids: CASTRGQGGTYEQYF.

The chain is built from TRBV5-5 and TRBJ2-1; D is uncertain. CDR1 and CDR2 from the germline V gene are SGHKS and YYEKEE (reference sequence). Trimming stripped 2 bases from V and 6 bases from J, with 15 bases between. This CDR3 spans 15 amino acids. The DNA of the CDR3 is TGTGCCAGCAGCTTCGTCGGCAGTACGTCCAATGAGCAGTTCTTC. This codes for CASSFVGSTSNEQFF.

This rearrangement joins TRBV5-4 to TRBJ1-6; 7 bases align to TRBD1. Per the germline V gene, CDR1 is SGHNT and CDR2 is YYREEE (reference sequence). The CDR3 contains 15 residues. Unmatched junction bases numbered 2, after V lost 0 bases and J lost 5 bases. The chain's CDR3 is CASSLGQGHNSPLHF. The CDR3, as DNA: TGTGCCAGCAGCTTGGGACAGGGTCATAATTCACCCCTCCACTTT.

This clone occurred many times. The rearrangement uses TRBV5-1 and TRBJ2-2, with D maybe TRBD1 (6 bases). V dropped 1 base and J dropped 0 bases, with 7 bases sitting between them. In germline, CDR1 is SGHRS, CDR2 YFSETQ. This CDR3 is 15 amino acids long. The CDR3 region is CASSLTGSNTGELFF. Here the CDR3 DNA reads TGCGCCAGCAGCTTGACAGGGTCGAACACCGGGGAGCTGTTTTTT.

The chain recombines TRBV6-6 with TRBJ1-6, with D unresolved. V lost 5 bases and J 12 bases, leaving 14 bases between the germline ends. Germline V gene lookup returns CDR1 MNHNY and CDR2 SVGAGI (reference sequence). This CDR3 contains 13 residues. CDR3 nucleotides: TGTGCCAGCAGTCCCGAGGAGGTCCGACCCCTCCACTTT. Protein product: CASSPEEVRPLHF.

The chain uses TRBV6-5 and TRBJ2-7; no definite D call. In germline, CDR1 is MNHEY, CDR2 SVGAGI. CDR3 length: 15 amino acids. V was clipped by 5 bases and J by 3 bases, with 17 bases between them. The DNA of the CDR3 is TGTGCCAGCAGTCTTGGCGGTGGCTCCTTCTACGAGCAGTACTTC. It translates to CASSLGGGSFYEQYF.

This rearrangement joins TRBV30 to TRBJ2-7, with D uncertain. This CDR3 spans 12 amino acids. Trimming took 3 bases from V and 6 from J, leaving 12 bases between them. Germline assignment: CDR1 GTSNPN and CDR2 SVGIG (reference sequence). CDR3: CAWREATVEQYF. CDR3 sequence (DNA): TGTGCCTGGAGGGAAGCCACCGTCGAGCAGTACTTC.

The chain carries TRBV30 and TRBJ1-5; D not certain. CDR1 and CDR2 from the germline V gene are GTSNPN and SVGIG (reference sequence). Between the trimmed V and J ends, which lost 0 bases and 2 bases, there was a span of 11 bases. The CDR3 has 15 residues. CDR3 protein: CAWSVSGGGNQPQHF. In DNA, the CDR3 is TGTGCCTGGAGTGTGTCTGGTGGGGGCAATCAGCCCCAGCATTTT.

V is TRBV7-3 and J is TRBJ1-2; 9 bases match TRBD1. The CDR3 covers 15 residues. V lost 4 bases to trimming and J lost 5 bases; unmatched junction nucleotides: 8. Germline CDR1 is SGHTA and CDR2 is FQGTGA. The CDR3 coding sequence is TGTGCCAGCAGCTATACAGGGGGCGCCGGGTATGGCTACACCTTC. The encoded protein is CASSYTGGAGYGYTF. The full variable domain, rest sourced from reference TRBV7-3 and TRBJ1-2, is GAGVSQTPSNKVTEKGKYVELRCDPISGHTALYWYRQSLGQGPEFLIYFQGTGAADDSGLPNDRFFAVRPEGSVSTLKIQRTERGDSAVYLCASSYTGGAGYGYTFGSGTRLTVV.

V is TRBV5-1 and J is TRBJ1-1, with D unresolved. The CDR3 spans 12 residues. The germline V gene encodes CDR1 SGHRS and CDR2 YFSETQ. V lost 4 bases, J lost 11 bases, and 15 bases lay in between. CDR3 sequence: CASSEGTRAAFF. CDR3 sequence (DNA): TGCGCCAGCAGCGAGGGAACTCGGGCCGCTTTCTTT.

The chain joins TRBV4-1 to TRBJ2-2; D is uncertain. This CDR3 has 14 amino acids. Trimming removed 3 bases from V and 4 bases from J, with 9 bases in between. Germline assignment: CDR1 MGHRA and CDR2 YSYEKL. Here the CDR3 reads CASSHAGSTGELFF. The CDR3 DNA is TGCGCCAGCAGCCATGCCGGGTCCACCGGGGAGCTGTTTTTT.

This rearrangement joins TRBV6-6 to TRBJ2-4, with 13 bases identical to TRBD2. Germline lookup yields CDR1 MNHNY and CDR2 SVGAGI (reference sequence). CDR3 size: 16 residues. The V segment lost 4 bases and the J segment 3 bases; nucleotides outside the gene matches: 3. The CDR3 nucleotides are TGTGCCAGCAGTTGGACTAGCGGGAGTCTCAAAAACATTCAGTACTTC. It encodes CASSWTSGSLKNIQYF.